Listed here are 22 T cell receptor beta chains from one sample, sequenced in a study of blood T cell repertoires in COVID-19. The protocol was immunoSEQ multiplex PCR, while the TCRdb copy is restricted to in-frame clones and leaves out a portion. The sample lists 400,000 to 500,000 clones, roughly 88% occurring once. Sequencing used PBMCs or T cells enriched from blood (not recorded which). Receptor source: a woman between 40 and 50 years old who had recovered from COVID-19.

The chain links TRBV6-5 to TRBJ2-2, with TRBD2 matching over 7 bases. There are 16 residues in the CDR3. CDR1 MNHEY and CDR2 SVGAGI come from the germline V gene. V shed 4 bases, J shed 5 bases, and the junction held 10 bases outside the gene matches. This chain's CDR3 is CASSSLWGRGTGELFF. CDR3 bases: TGTGCCAGCAGTTCCCTGTGGGGGAGGGGAACCGGGGAGCTGTTTTTT.

This clone appeared once. V is TRBV19 and J is TRBJ1-2; 8 bases map to TRBD1. CDR1 is LNHDA and CDR2 is SQIVND in the germline V gene (reference sequence). CDR3 length: 17 residues. V lost 6 bases to trimming and J lost 8 bases; unmatched junction nucleotides: 20. Written as DNA, the CDR3 is TGTGCCAGTAGCCCGACGGGGCAGGGGGCGAGGTCGACGGGCTACACCTTC. Its translation is CASSPTGQGARSTGYTF. Using reference TRBV19 and TRBJ1-2 for the parts outside the CDR3, the full variable domain is DGGITQSPKYLFRKEGQNVTLSCEQNLNHDAMYWYRQDPGQGLRLIYYSQIVNDFQKGDIAEGYSVSREKKESFPLTVTSAQKNPTAFYLCASSPTGQGARSTGYTFGSGTRLTVV.

This clone was found once. J is TRBJ2-3 and V is TRBV13; D may be TRBD1 (6 bases). The V gene lost 2 bases and the J gene lost 4 bases, with 10 bases spanning the gap. The CDR3 spans 14 residues. From germline, CDR1 is PRHDT and CDR2 FYEKMQ (reference sequence). CDR3 residues: CASSLYTGSDTQYF. The CDR3, as DNA: TGTGCCAGCAGCTTATATACAGGGTCAGATACGCAGTATTTT.

The chain couples TRBV19 to TRBJ1-2; D gene ambiguous. The V gene's germline CDR1 is LNHDA and CDR2 SQIVND (reference sequence). This CDR3 contains 15 residues. Between the trimmed V and J ends, which lost 6 bases and 7 bases, there was a span of 21 bases. The chain's CDR3 is CASSTPPRRFSGYTF. CDR3 nucleotide sequence: TGTGCCAGTAGCACTCCCCCCCGCAGGTTTAGTGGCTACACCTTC.

The genes are TRBV7-2 and TRBJ1-4; weak D call: TRBD1 (6 bases). CDR1 and CDR2 (germline): SGHTA, FQGNSA. Trimming shortened V by 5 bases and J by 5 bases, and 12 bases separated the two germline ends. The CDR3 contains 14 residues. The CDR3 here is CASSPTGPNEKLFF. The CDR3 DNA follows: TGTGCCAGCAGCCCCACAGGGCCCAATGAAAAACTGTTTTTT.

The V call is TRBV19, the J call TRBJ2-2; 8 bases match TRBD2. The CDR3 contains 16 residues. Losses at the gene ends were 4 bases for V and 6 bases for J; bases not matched to a gene: 10. Germline-derived CDR1 and CDR2 are LNHDA and SQIVND (reference sequence). The CDR3 loop is CASSKLSGTIAGELFF. CDR3 DNA: TGTGCCAGTAGTAAACTTAGCGGGACGATCGCCGGGGAGCTGTTTTTT.

V usage is TRBV7-2 and J usage is TRBJ2-3; unclear D gene. The CDR3 contains 15 residues. V was cut by 2 bases and J by 0 bases, with 9 bases left in between. Germline CDR1 is SGHTA and CDR2 is FQGNSA. CDR3 DNA sequence: TGTGCCAGCAGCTTATTTGGCCGAAGCACAGATACGCAGTATTTT. Amino acid sequence: CASSLFGRSTDTQYF. Looking up the rest from reference TRBV7-2 and TRBJ2-3 gives the full variable domain: GAGVSQSPSNKVTEKGKDVELRCDPISGHTALYWYRQSLGQGLEFLIYFQGNSAPDKSGLPSDRFSAERTGGSVSTLTIQRTQQEDSAVYLCASSLFGRSTDTQYFGPGTRLTVL.

The V gene is TRBV6-5, the J gene TRBJ1-1; 11 bases agree with TRBD1. The CDR3 runs 13 residues. V was clipped by 6 bases and J by 6 bases; unmatched bases: 3. Germline assignment: CDR1 MNHEY and CDR2 SVGAGI. CDR3: CASRGQGASEAFF. The CDR3 nucleotides are TGTGCCAGCAGAGGACAGGGGGCGTCTGAAGCTTTCTTT.

Notes on this clone: The sample contains more than one DNA sequence encoding this CDR3. The chain couples TRBV19 to TRBJ1-1; 7 positions match TRBD1. V trimming: 2 bases; J trimming: 1 base; junction bases outside the gene matches: 1. The CDR3 has 14 residues. Germline CDR1 and CDR2: LNHDA and SQIVND (reference sequence). The DNA of the CDR3 is TGTGCCAGTAGTATACAGGGGGGGAACACTGAAGCTTTCTTT. Translating gives CASSIQGGNTEAFF.

This clone was observed once. The gene calls are TRBV19 and TRBJ2-5, with 7 bases fitting TRBD1. After removal of 2 bases from V and 3 bases from J, the junction contained 3 bases not matched to a gene. Germline loops: CDR1 LNHDA, CDR2 SQIVND (reference sequence). The CDR3 has 14 residues. The DNA for the CDR3 is TGTGCCAGTAGTATATGGGACAGAAAAGAGACCCAGTACTTC. Translated, it gives CASSIWDRKETQYF.

This chain joins TRBV5-6 and TRBJ1-2; 9 bases match TRBD1. The ends lost 4 bases at V and 4 bases at J; junction bases unmatched: 11. In germline, CDR1 is SGHDT, CDR2 YYEEEE. The CDR3 consists of 16 residues. The CDR3 is CASSAEGRDRVYGYTF. In DNA, the CDR3 is TGTGCCAGCAGCGCCGAGGGTCGGGACAGGGTCTATGGCTACACCTTC.

V is TRBV7-2 and J is TRBJ2-3; 10 nucleotides match TRBD2. CDR3 size: 17 residues. V lost 1 base and J lost 4; bases outside the gene matches: 8. Germline V lookup: CDR1 SGHTA, CDR2 FQGNSA. The CDR3 bases are TGTGCCAGCAGCTTAGTTGTACCGGGACTAGCGCCAGATACGCAGTATTTT. Encoded protein: CASSLVVPGLAPDTQYF.

The chain combines TRBV27 with TRBJ1-1; D remains unclear. CDR1 and CDR2 (germline): MNHEY, SMNVEV (reference sequence). Trimming pared 5 bases from V and 4 bases from J, leaving 14 bases between. CDR3 length equals 14 residues. The CDR3 bases are TGTGCCAGCAGTCTCACCGGGAGGAGCACTGAAGCTTTCTTT. The encoded protein is CASSLTGRSTEAFF.

This rearrangement joins TRBV7-2 to TRBJ1-1; D possibly corresponds to TRBD1 (6 bases). This CDR3 is built from 13 residues. V lost 0 bases to trimming and J lost 8 bases, with 10 bases between them. CDR1 is SGHTA and CDR2 is FQGNSA in the germline V gene. CDR3 coding DNA: TGTGCCAGCAGCTTAGCGCATGGGGGCGAAGCTTTCTTT. Translating gives CASSLAHGGEAFF.

The genes are TRBV2 and TRBJ2-1; 9 nucleotides agree with TRBD2. Germline CDR1 and CDR2: SNHLY and FYNNEI. Unmatched junction bases numbered 0, after V lost 11 bases and J lost 7 bases. CDR3 length: 10 amino acids. CDR3 residues: CAGLANEQFF. DNA of the CDR3: TGTGCCGGACTAGCGAATGAGCAGTTCTTC. The entire variable domain, with the rest obtained from reference TRBV2 and TRBJ2-1, is as follows: EPEVTQTPSHQVTQMGQEVILRCVPISNHLYFYWYRQILGQKVEFLVSFYNNEISEKSEIFDDQFSVERPDGSNFTLKIRSTKLEDSAMYFCAGLANEQFFGPGTRLTVL.

The V gene is TRBV6-5, the J gene TRBJ2-7, with 7 bases identical to TRBD1. The V gene's germline CDR1 is MNHEY and CDR2 SVGAGI. CDR3 size: 13 residues. V gave up 6 bases and J gave up 3 bases; unmatched junction bases: 5. For the CDR3, the DNA is TGTGCCAGCAGCCTGGGACAGTACTACGAGCAGTACTTC. Translating gives CASSLGQYYEQYF.

V gene TRBV27 combines with J gene TRBJ2-3, with TRBD2 identical over 11 bases. The CDR3 totals 18 residues. CDR1 and CDR2 from the germline V gene are MNHEY and SMNVEV (reference sequence). J lost 4 bases, V lost 3 bases, and 12 bases had no gene match. CDR3 bases: TGTGCCAGCAGTTTTCGACGACTAGCGGGAAGATTGGCAGATACGCAGTATTTT. Its protein product is CASSFRRLAGRLADTQYF.

This rearrangement joins TRBV10-3 to TRBJ2-7, with 9 bases lining up with TRBD2. CDR3 length: 15 residues. CDR1 and CDR2 (germline): ENHRY, SYGVKD. J gave up 6 bases and V 4 bases, and 10 bases lay outside the gene matches. For the CDR3, the DNA is TGTGCCATCAGTGGGGCTAGCGGGAAGGCTCGCGAGCAGTACTTC. It is translated as CAISGASGKAREQYF.

As DNA, the CDR3 is TGTGCCAGCTCACCGGGGACAGGGCAGGCGTCCGAGCAGTACTTC. This encodes CASSPGTGQASEQYF. V gene TRBV18 combines with J gene TRBJ2-7; 9 bases line up with TRBD1. The CDR3 extends over 15 amino acids. Germline assignment: CDR1 KGHSH and CDR2 LQKENI. V trimming: 3 bases; J trimming: 6 bases; junction bases outside the gene matches: 9.

This clone was detected a few times. This chain links TRBV15 with TRBJ1-3, with a possible D match to TRBD1 (5 bases). CDR3 length: 14 residues. Germline V gene data show CDR1 as LNHNV and CDR2 as YYDKDF (reference sequence). Deletions cut 1 base from V and 8 bases from J, with 12 bases between. In DNA form, the CDR3 reads TGTGCCACCAGCAGAGGACAGTTAGGGGACACCATATATTTT. Translated, it gives CATSRGQLGDTIYF.

The chain is built from TRBV4-3 and TRBJ1-4, with D uncertain. CDR1 and CDR2 from the germline V gene are LGHNA and YSLEER. V was pared by 0 bases and J by 0 bases, with 5 bases between. The CDR3 is 15 residues long. CDR3 bases: TGCGCCAGCAGCCAAGATATAGCAACTAATGAAAAACTGTTTTTT. The encoded protein is CASSQDIATNEKLFF.

The rearrangement links TRBV29-1 to TRBJ2-1; 7 positions agree with TRBD1. V was clipped by 8 bases and J by 9 bases; unmatched bases: 7. Germline V CDR1 and CDR2: SQVTM, ANQGSEA. The length of the CDR3 is 11 residues. CDR3 DNA: TGCAGCTATTCAGGGGGTATTGAGCAGTTCTTC. Its protein product is CSYSGGIEQFF.